This entry lists 5 T cell receptor beta chains sequenced from one sample in a study of cytomegalovirus exposure and HLA in healthy donors. PCR was performed using 60 Vbeta and 13 Jbeta primers. Here immunoSEQ multiplex PCR was the method, and the copy in TCRdb shows in-frame clones only, minus some. Of about 200,000 clones in the sample, around 83% were seen once. Material for sequencing was PBMCs. These receptors were collected from a man aged 35-49 years in good health and CMV-seropositive.

The V and J genes are TRBV7-3 and TRBJ1-1, with D perhaps TRBD1 (5 bases). Germline assignment: CDR1 SGHTA and CDR2 FQGTGA. The V end lost 2 bases, the J end lost 2 bases, and 15 bases lay between the germline ends. The CDR3 runs to 16 residues. CDR3 sequence (DNA): TGTGCCAGCAGCTTACAACCTCTGGGGGGAAACACTGAAGCTTTCTTT. This sequence encodes CASSLQPLGGNTEAFF.

The chain employs TRBV28 and TRBJ2-2; D is possibly TRBD2 (6 bases). V lost 2 bases and J lost 0, with 10 bases in between. Germline V gives CDR1 MDHEN, CDR2 SYDVKM. The CDR3 length is 16 residues. The CDR3 region is CASSLGRTPNTGELFF. In DNA form, the CDR3 reads TGTGCCAGCAGTTTAGGGAGGACACCGAACACCGGGGAGCTGTTTTTT.

This clone has more than one count but fewer than ten. This chain joins TRBV29-1 and TRBJ2-5; TRBD2 matches 11 bases. The V and J ends lost 4 bases and 7 bases, in that order; junction bases with no gene match: 8. This CDR3 comprises 14 residues. Germline V CDR1 and CDR2: SQVTM, ANQGSEA. The CDR3 nucleotides read TGCAGCGTTGGCCAACTAGCGGGAGTAGGGACCCAGTACTTC. As protein: CSVGQLAGVGTQYF.

The rearrangement links TRBV5-4 to TRBJ2-5; TRBD2 might be the D (6 bases). Germline values: CDR1 SGHNT, CDR2 YYREEE (reference sequence). The germline V and J ends were trimmed by 3 bases and 1 base, with 19 bases remaining between them. The CDR3 loop spans 17 amino acids. As DNA, the CDR3 is TGTGCCAGCAGCTCGAAAGCAGGAGGGCCCCCCCAAGAGACCCAGTACTTC. Translating it yields CASSSKAGGPPQETQYF.

A note on this clone: At one of its ends the junction is not consistent with the germline gene, which may arise from a read error. The chain uses TRBV7-7 and TRBJ2-7; perhaps TRBD2 as D (5 bases). Germline V CDR1 and CDR2: SSHAT, FNYEAQ (reference sequence). This CDR3 region has 13 residues. For the CDR3, the DNA is TGTGCTAGCAGCCCGAGGGAGTCCTACGAGCAGTACTTC. As protein: CASSPRESYEQYF. Full variable domain (remainder filled in from reference TRBV7-7 and TRBJ2-7): GAGVSQSPRYKVTKRGQDVTLRCDPISSHATLYWYQQALGQGPEFLTYFNYEAQPDKSGLPSDRFSAERPEGSISTLTIQRTEQRDSAMYRCASSPRESYEQYFGPGTRLTVT.